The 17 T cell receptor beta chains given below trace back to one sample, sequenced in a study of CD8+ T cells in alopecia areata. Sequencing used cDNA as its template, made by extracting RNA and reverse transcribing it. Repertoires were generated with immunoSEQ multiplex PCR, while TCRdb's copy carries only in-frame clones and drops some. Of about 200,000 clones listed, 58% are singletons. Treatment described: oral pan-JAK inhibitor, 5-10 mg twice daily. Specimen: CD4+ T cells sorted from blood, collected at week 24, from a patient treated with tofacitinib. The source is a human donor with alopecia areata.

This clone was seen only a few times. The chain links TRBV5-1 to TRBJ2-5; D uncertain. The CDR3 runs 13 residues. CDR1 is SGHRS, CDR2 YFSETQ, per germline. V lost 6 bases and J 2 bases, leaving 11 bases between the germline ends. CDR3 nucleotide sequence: TGCGCCAGCACCCAGGCGATTCAAGAGACCCAGTACTTC. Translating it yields CASTQAIQETQYF.

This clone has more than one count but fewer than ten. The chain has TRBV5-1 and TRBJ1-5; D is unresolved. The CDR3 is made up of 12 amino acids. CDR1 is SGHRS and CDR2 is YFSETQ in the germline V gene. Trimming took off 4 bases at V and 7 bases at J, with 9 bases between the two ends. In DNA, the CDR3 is TGCGCCAGCAGCCCCAGCTCCCAGCCCCAGCATTTT. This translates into CASSPSSQPQHF.

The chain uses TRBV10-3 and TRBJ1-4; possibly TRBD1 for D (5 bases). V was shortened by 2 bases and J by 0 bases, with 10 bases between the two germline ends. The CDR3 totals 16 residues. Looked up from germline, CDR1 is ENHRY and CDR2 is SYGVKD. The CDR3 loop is CAISENRGATNEKLFF. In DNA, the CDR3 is TGTGCCATCAGTGAGAACCGGGGCGCAACTAATGAAAAACTGTTTTTT.

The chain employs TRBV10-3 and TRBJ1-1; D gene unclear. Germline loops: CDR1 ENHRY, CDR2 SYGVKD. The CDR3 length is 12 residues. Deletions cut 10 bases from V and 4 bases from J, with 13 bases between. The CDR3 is CATWEEGTEAFF. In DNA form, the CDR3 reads TGTGCCACCTGGGAAGAAGGCACTGAAGCTTTCTTT.

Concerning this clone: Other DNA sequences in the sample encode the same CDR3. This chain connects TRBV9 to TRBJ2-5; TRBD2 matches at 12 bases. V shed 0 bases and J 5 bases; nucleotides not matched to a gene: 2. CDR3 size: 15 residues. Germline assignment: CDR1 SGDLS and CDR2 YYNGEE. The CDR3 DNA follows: TGTGCCAGCAGCGTAGGACTAGCGGGAGTTGAGACCCAGTACTTC. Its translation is CASSVGLAGVETQYF.

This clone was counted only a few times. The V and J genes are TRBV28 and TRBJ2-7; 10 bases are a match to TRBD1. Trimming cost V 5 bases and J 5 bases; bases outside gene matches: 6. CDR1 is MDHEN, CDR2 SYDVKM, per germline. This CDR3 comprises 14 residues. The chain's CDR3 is CASSKTGGGNEQYF. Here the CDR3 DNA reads TGTGCCAGCAGTAAGACAGGGGGCGGGAACGAGCAGTACTTC.

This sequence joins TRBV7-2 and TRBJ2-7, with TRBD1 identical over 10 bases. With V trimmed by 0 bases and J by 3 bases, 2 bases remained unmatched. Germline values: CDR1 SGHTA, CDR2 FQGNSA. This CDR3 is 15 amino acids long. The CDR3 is CASSLAGQGDYEQYF. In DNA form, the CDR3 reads TGTGCCAGCAGCTTAGCTGGACAGGGGGACTACGAGCAGTACTTC.

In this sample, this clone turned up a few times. CDR3 in DNA: TGTGCCAGCTCCAGTGGGGATGAGCAGTTCTTC. It yields the protein CASSSGDEQFF. This sequence joins TRBV2 and TRBJ2-1, with D hard to call. CDR1 is SNHLY, CDR2 FYNNEI, per germline. The CDR3 covers 11 residues. Trimming shortened V by 8 bases and J by 8 bases, and 10 bases separated the two germline ends. The complete variable domain, with remaining parts taken from reference TRBV2 and TRBJ2-1, reads EPEVTQTPSHQVTQMGQEVILRCVPISNHLYFYWYRQILGQKVEFLVSFYNNEISEKSEIFDDQFSVERPDGSNFTLKIRSTKLEDSAMYFCASSSGDEQFFGPGTRLTVL.

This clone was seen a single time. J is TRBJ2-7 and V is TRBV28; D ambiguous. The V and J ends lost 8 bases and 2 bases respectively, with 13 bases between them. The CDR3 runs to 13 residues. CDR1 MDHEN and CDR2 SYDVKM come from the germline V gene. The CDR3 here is CASRRGRAYEQYF. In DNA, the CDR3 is TGTGCCAGCCGACGAGGTAGGGCCTACGAGCAGTACTTC.

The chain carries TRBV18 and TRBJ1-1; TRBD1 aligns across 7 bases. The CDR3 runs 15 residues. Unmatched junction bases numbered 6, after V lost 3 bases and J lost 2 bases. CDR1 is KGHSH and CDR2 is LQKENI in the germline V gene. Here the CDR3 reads CASSPGQAINTEAFF. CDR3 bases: TGTGCCAGCTCACCCGGACAGGCAATTAACACTGAAGCTTTCTTT.

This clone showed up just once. CDR3 coding DNA: TGTGCCAGCAGCTCCCCCCTCCGGGAGACCCAGTACTTC. Translating gives CASSSPLRETQYF. The chain is built from TRBV5-4 and TRBJ2-5; unclear D gene. Per the germline V gene, CDR1 is SGHNT and CDR2 is YYREEE (reference sequence). V lost 3 bases, J lost 5 bases, and 11 bases lay in between. The CDR3 loop spans 13 amino acids.

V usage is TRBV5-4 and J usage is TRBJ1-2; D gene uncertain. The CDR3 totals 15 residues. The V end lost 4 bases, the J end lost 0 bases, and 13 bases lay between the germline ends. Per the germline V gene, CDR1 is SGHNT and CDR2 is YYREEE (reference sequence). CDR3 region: CASSRGVTSNYGYTF. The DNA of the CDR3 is TGTGCCAGCAGCCGCGGGGTGACCTCTAACTATGGCTACACCTTC.

CDR3 sequence reads: CASSLMGGREYNEQFF. The CDR3 coding sequence is TGTGCCAGCAGCTTAATGGGCGGGAGGGAATACAATGAGCAGTTCTTC. The J gene is TRBJ2-1, the V gene TRBV7-3, with TRBD2 matching over 9 bases. Unmatched junction bases numbered 5, after V lost 1 base and J lost 4 bases. Germline CDR1 reads SGHTA; CDR2 reads FQGTGA. The CDR3 has 16 residues.

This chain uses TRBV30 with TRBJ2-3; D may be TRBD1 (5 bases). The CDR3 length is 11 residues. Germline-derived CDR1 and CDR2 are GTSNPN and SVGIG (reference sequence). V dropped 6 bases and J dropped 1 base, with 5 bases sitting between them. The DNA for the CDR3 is TGTGCCTGCAGGGGCACAGATACGCAGTATTTT. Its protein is CACRGTDTQYF.

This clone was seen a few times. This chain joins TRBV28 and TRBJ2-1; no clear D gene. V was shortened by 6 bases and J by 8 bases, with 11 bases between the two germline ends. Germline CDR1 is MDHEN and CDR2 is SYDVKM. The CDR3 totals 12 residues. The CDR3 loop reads CASSLAADEQFF. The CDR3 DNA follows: TGTGCCAGCAGCCTGGCCGCTGATGAGCAGTTCTTC.

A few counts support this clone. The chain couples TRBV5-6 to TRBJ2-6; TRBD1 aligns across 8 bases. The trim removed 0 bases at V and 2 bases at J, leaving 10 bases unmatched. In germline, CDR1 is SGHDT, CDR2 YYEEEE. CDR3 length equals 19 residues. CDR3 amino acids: CASSLAGQAFGAGANVLTF. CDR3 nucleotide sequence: TGTGCCAGCAGCTTGGCGGGACAGGCATTCGGGGCTGGGGCCAACGTCCTGACTTTC.

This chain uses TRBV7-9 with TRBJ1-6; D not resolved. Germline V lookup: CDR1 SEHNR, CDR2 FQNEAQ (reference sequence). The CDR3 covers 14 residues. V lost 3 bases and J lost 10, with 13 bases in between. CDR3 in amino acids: CASSFSTIESPLHF. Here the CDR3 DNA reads TGTGCCAGCAGCTTTTCCACAATCGAATCACCCCTCCACTTT.